This T cell receptor beta chain was recorded in a study of cytomegalovirus exposure and HLA in healthy donors. V lost 6 bases, J lost 0 bases, and 11 bases stayed unmatched. Per germline, CDR1 MDHEN and CDR2 SYDVKM. The CDR3 sequence is 17 residues long. As for this clone: Its specificity is not known.

Study findings and constraints: A later examination showed that TCR association rates differed by HLA locus, with DRB1 most and HLA-C fewest. Presence/absence analyses rested on an assumption that sequencing depth was roughly uniform across donors.

The study ran its PCR with 60 Vbeta and 13 Jbeta primers. The protocol was immunoSEQ multiplex PCR, while the TCRdb copy is restricted to in-frame clones and leaves out a portion. In the table there are tens of thousands of clones, 53% of which are singletons. When sampled, the donors appeared nominally healthy, though they likely had unrecorded immune exposures. Input material: PBMCs. The sequence derives from a woman aged 40 to 55 in good health and CMV-seropositive. The chain is built from TRBV28 and TRBJ2-1, with TRBD1 identical over 7 bases. CDR3 DNA sequence: TGTGCCAGCAGAGGTGCCCACAGGGGAAGCTCCTACAATGAGCAGTTCTTC. It codes for CASRGAHRGSSYNEQFF.